Listed here are 5 T cell receptor beta chains from one sample, sequenced in a study of beta chain features in type 1 diabetes. Study observations and caveats: Across all four CD4+ subsets, people with type 1 diabetes showed modestly shorter TCRB CDR3s.

Expressed TCRB transcripts were sequenced because the entire RNA isolate underwent reverse transcription. Measured with immunoSEQ multiplex PCR; TCRdb has only the in-frame clones, and not every one. The table shows approximately 360,000 clones, with roughly 12% occurring only once. No antigens are known for them. What was sequenced was naive CD4+ T cells from blood. These receptors all come from a woman aged 18-35 years with type 1 diabetes.

This clone was detected only once. The chain recombines TRBV19 with TRBJ2-5; TRBD1 is a possible D gene (5 bases). The CDR3 sequence is 15 residues long. V lost 1 base, J lost 5 bases, and 14 bases lay in between. Germline CDR1 is LNHDA and CDR2 is SQIVND (reference sequence). The CDR3 reads CASSIGLPPGETQYF. Here the CDR3 DNA reads TGTGCCAGTAGTATAGGGCTCCCCCCAGGGGAGACCCAGTACTTC.

The chain links TRBV2 to TRBJ2-5; TRBD2 matches 12 bases. Germline assignment: CDR1 SNHLY and CDR2 FYNNEI. The J segment lost 1 base and the V segment lost 6 bases, leaving 6 bases of the junction unmatched. The CDR3 sequence is 16 residues long. CDR3 sequence: CASSRTSGGSQETQYF. The DNA of the CDR3 is TGTGCCAGCAGCCGAACTAGCGGGGGGTCCCAAGAGACCCAGTACTTC.

A few counts support this clone. The chain is built from TRBV7-2 and TRBJ2-7, with 7 bases identical to TRBD2. V shed 7 bases and J 0 bases; nucleotides not matched to a gene: 3. Germline V lookup: CDR1 SGHTA, CDR2 FQGNSA. There are 13 residues in the CDR3. The DNA of the CDR3 is TGTGCCAGCACCTGGGACTACTCCTACGAGCAGTACTTC. Its protein product is CASTWDYSYEQYF. The full variable domain, in which reference TRBV7-2 and TRBJ2-7 provide the parts outside the CDR3, is GAGVSQSPSNKVTEKGKDVELRCDPISGHTALYWYRQSLGQGLEFLIYFQGNSAPDKSGLPSDRFSAERTGGSVSTLTIQRTQQEDSAVYLCASTWDYSYEQYFGPGTRLTVT.

V is TRBV4-3 and J is TRBJ1-6; possibly TRBD1 for D (5 bases). From germline, CDR1 is LGHNA and CDR2 YSLEER. Trimming pared 2 bases from V and 1 base from J, leaving 21 bases between. The CDR3 runs 20 residues. CDR3 protein: CASSQKWRDPKGSYNSPLHF. The CDR3 DNA follows: TGCGCCAGCAGCCAAAAGTGGCGGGACCCTAAAGGGTCCTATAATTCACCCCTCCACTTT.

The gene calls are TRBV29-1 and TRBJ2-2, with no clear D. CDR1 and CDR2 (germline): SQVTM, ANQGSEA. The CDR3 sequence is 13 residues long. V gave up 6 bases and J gave up 0 bases, with 8 bases separating them. The DNA for the CDR3 is TGCAGCGTCCTCCCCCCGAACACCGGGGAGCTGTTTTTT. Protein product: CSVLPPNTGELFF.